Sequencing of this T cell receptor (beta chain) was carried out in a study of tumor-infiltrating lymphocytes in primary liver carcinoma. The tissue used was unsorted bulk material of about 19-34 mg. RNA and DNA were co-extracted from it with the AllPrep DNA/RNA mini kit. The patients had histopathologically diagnosed primary liver carcinoma, and their disease was treated by surgical resection. These patients lived with chronic HBV infection and had never been treated. In the case of this clonotype: Its antigen is as yet unknown. This is likely a read error, given that the CDR3 carries no conserved phenylalanine or tryptophan at its end.

TCR beta cDNA came from about 470 ng total RNA, primed with a constant-region primer. The TCR beta library was amplified through three nested multiplex PCR rounds in a modified ARM-PCR procedure. Use of TRBV1-TRBV30 forward primers with a C-beta reverse primer characterized the first two PCR rounds, which lasted ten to eleven cycles each. TCRdb independently ran MiXCR on the multiplex PCR reads; one entry per CDR3 protein. The sample has roughly 24,000 distinct CDR3 sequences; more than 70% are singletons. Findings and caveats of the study: Pairs comparing tumor with adjacent tissue or blood overlapped less than pairs drawn from tumor regions. When set against blood, tumors had a significantly higher top-250-clone fraction (p = 0.039).

Germline CDR1 LGHNA, CDR2 YSLEER. The CDR3 length is 16 residues. This chain connects TRBV4-3 to TRBJ2-1; TRBD2 matches at 7 bases. Material for sequencing was liver tumor tissue from sampling region 5. Subset described: tumor region T5, tumor centre. The TCR comes from a woman younger than 45 with primary liver carcinoma and hepatitis B virus infection. CDR3 protein: CASNQDWDYAYNEQFL. CDR3 DNA sequence: TGCGCCAGCAACCAAGACTGGGACTACGCCTACAATGAGCAGTTCCTC.